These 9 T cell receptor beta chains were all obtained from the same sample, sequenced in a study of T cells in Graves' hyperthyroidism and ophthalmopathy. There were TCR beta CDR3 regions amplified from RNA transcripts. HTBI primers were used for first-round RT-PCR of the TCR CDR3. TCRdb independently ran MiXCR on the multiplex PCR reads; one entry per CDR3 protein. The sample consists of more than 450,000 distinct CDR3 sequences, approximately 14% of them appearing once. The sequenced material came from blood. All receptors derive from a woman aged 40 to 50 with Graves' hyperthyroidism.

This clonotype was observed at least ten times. The DNA of the CDR3 is TGTGCCAGCAGCCGTGGAGGGTCCTACGAGCAGTACTTC. As protein: CASSRGGSYEQYF. The rearrangement joins TRBV3-1 to TRBJ2-7, with TRBD2 as a possible D gene (6 bases). V gave up 4 bases and J gave up 1 base, with 8 bases separating them. The germline V gene has CDR1 LGHDT and CDR2 YNNKEL (reference sequence). The CDR3 covers 13 residues.

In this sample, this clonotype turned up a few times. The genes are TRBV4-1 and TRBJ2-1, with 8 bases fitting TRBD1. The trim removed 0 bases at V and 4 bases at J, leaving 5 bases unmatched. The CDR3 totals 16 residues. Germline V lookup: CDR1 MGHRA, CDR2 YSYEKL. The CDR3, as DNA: TGCGCCAGCAGCCAAGATTCAGGGGGCGCGTACAATGAGCAGTTCTTC. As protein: CASSQDSGGAYNEQFF.

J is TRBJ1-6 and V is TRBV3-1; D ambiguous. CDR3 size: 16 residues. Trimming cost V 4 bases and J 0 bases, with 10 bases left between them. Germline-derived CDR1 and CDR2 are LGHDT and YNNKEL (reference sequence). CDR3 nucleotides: TGTGCCAGCAGCCCAGTAATTAGCTCCTATAATTCACCCCTCCACTTT. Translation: CASSPVISSYNSPLHF.

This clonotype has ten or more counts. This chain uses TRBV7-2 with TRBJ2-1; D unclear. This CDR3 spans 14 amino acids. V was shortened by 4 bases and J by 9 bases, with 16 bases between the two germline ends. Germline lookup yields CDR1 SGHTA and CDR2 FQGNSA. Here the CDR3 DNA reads TGTGCCAGCAGCTCCCGAACTCGGACCGCTGAGCAGTTCTTC. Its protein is CASSSRTRTAEQFF.

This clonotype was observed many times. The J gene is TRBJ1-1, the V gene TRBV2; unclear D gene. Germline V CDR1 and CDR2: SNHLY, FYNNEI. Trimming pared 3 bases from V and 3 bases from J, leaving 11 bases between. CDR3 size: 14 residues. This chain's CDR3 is CASSDVGVDTEAFF. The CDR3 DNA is TGTGCCAGCAGTGACGTGGGAGTAGACACTGAAGCTTTCTTT. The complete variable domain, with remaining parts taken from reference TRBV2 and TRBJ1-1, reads EPEVTQTPSHQVTQMGQEVILRCVPISNHLYFYWYRQILGQKVEFLVSFYNNEISEKSEIFDDQFSVERPDGSNFTLKIRSTKLEDSAMYFCASSDVGVDTEAFFGQGTRLTVV.

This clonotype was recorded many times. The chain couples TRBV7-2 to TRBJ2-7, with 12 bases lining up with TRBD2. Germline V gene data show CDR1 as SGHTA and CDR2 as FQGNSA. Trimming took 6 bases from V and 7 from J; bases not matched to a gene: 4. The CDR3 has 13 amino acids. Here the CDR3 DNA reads TGTGCCAGCAGTGGACTAGCGGGAAGGGAGCAGTACTTC. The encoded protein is CASSGLAGREQYF.

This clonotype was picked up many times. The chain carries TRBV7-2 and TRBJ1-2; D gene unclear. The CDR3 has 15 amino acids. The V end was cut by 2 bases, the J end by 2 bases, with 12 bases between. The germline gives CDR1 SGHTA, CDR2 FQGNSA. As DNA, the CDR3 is TGTGCCAGCAGCTTAATGGTCGGGCTCAACTATGGCTACACCTTC. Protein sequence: CASSLMVGLNYGYTF.

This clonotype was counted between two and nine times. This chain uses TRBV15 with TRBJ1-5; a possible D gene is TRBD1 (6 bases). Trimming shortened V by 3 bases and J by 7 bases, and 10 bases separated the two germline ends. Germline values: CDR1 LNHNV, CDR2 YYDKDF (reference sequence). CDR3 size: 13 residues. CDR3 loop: CATSSHREQPQHF. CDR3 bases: TGTGCCACCAGCAGCCACAGGGAACAGCCCCAGCATTTT.

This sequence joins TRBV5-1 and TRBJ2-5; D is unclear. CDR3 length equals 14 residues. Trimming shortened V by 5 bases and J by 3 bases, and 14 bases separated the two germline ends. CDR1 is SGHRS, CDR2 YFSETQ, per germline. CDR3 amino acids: CASSPSAFEETQYF. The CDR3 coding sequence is TGCGCCAGCAGTCCCAGCGCGTTCGAAGAGACCCAGTACTTC.